The 27 T cell receptor beta chains below were found in one sample sequenced in a study of T cell responses to AZD1222 COVID-19 vaccine (dated by TCRdb to 2020 to 2023). Taken with the paper, the label for time point translates to: baseline before first vaccination. The library was built by means of the immunoSEQ multiplex PCR assay. TCRdb carries this immuneACCESS record with in-frame sequences only. Its versions omit some clonotypes, under half of them owing to an unresolved V gene in the studies checked, with the rest unexplained. This sample lists 120,000 or so clones; around 81% were detected once. 4% to 5% of the sample is in the top ten clones. The material was peripheral blood, obtained on day 0 of AZD1222 vaccination. These receptors originate from an adult in good health.

The gene calls are TRBV19 and TRBJ2-7; TRBD1 matches at 8 bases. Germline V gene sequence: CDR1 LNHDA, CDR2 SQIVND (reference sequence). This CDR3 is built from 14 residues. Germline trimming cut 6 bases from V and 3 bases from J; bases unmatched to any gene: 7. CDR3 protein: CASRQQGGVYEQYF. The CDR3 region has the DNA TGTGCCAGTAGGCAACAGGGGGGTGTCTACGAGCAGTACTTC.

The V gene is TRBV6-5, the J gene TRBJ1-1, with D possibly being TRBD1 (6 bases). The CDR3 totals 13 residues. Deletions cut 0 bases from V and 8 bases from J, with 10 bases between. Germline assignment: CDR1 MNHEY and CDR2 SVGAGI. CDR3 sequence (DNA): TGTGCCAGCAGTTACTCGTCGGGGGGCGAAGCTTTCTTT. This translates into CASSYSSGGEAFF.

V is TRBV4-1 and J is TRBJ2-5; 7 bases line up with TRBD2. CDR3 size: 18 residues. V lost 0 bases, J lost 2 bases, and 12 bases stayed unmatched. Germline V gene data show CDR1 as MGHRA and CDR2 as YSYEKL. The DNA for the CDR3 is TGCGCCAGCAGCCAAGATTCGGGGAGCGGGATTATTCAAGAGACCCAGTACTTC. Its translation is CASSQDSGSGIIQETQYF.

Here the CDR3 DNA reads TGTGCCAGCAGTCGAAGACGGGACAGGGCCAATCAGCCCCAGCATTTT. This codes for CASSRRRDRANQPQHF. V is TRBV13 and J is TRBJ1-5; the match to TRBD1 covers 9 bases. The V gene's germline CDR1 is PRHDT and CDR2 FYEKMQ (reference sequence). The junction had 9 bases not matched to a gene; V was cut back by 6 bases and J by 3 bases. The CDR3 consists of 16 residues.

The chain combines TRBV6-5 with TRBJ2-1; 8 positions agree with TRBD2. The CDR3 contains 16 residues. Unmatched junction bases numbered 7, after V lost 0 bases and J lost 6 bases. Germline-derived CDR1 and CDR2 are MNHEY and SVGAGI. Written as DNA, the CDR3 is TGTGCCAGCAGTTACTCGAGGCTAGCGGGCTCCAATGAGCAGTTCTTC. Residues: CASSYSRLAGSNEQFF.

The genes are TRBV5-1 and TRBJ2-5; maybe TRBD1 (5 bases). V was shortened by 4 bases and J by 4 bases, with 11 bases between the two germline ends. Germline loops: CDR1 SGHRS, CDR2 YFSETQ. The CDR3 covers 13 residues. The CDR3 sequence is CASSPQGRETQYF. CDR3 coding DNA: TGCGCCAGCAGCCCCCAGGGTAGAGAGACCCAGTACTTC. Full variable domain (remainder filled in from reference TRBV5-1 and TRBJ2-5): KAGVTQTPRYLIKTRGQQVTLSCSPISGHRSVSWYQQTPGQGLQFLFEYFSETQRNKGNFPGRFSGRQFSNSRSEMNVSTLELGDSALYLCASSPQGRETQYFGPGTRLLVL.

This rearrangement joins TRBV27 to TRBJ2-2; 8 bases agree with TRBD1. V shed 4 bases, J shed 11 bases, and the junction held 6 bases outside the gene matches. Germline-derived CDR1 and CDR2 are MNHEY and SMNVEV (reference sequence). CDR3 length equals 13 residues. The CDR3 reads CASSYNRGDELFF. The CDR3 DNA is TGTGCCAGCAGTTATAACAGGGGGGACGAGCTGTTTTTT.

The V gene is TRBV2, the J gene TRBJ1-3, with TRBD1 identical over 10 bases. This CDR3 is 18 amino acids long. The ends lost 2 bases at V and 3 bases at J; junction bases unmatched: 10. Germline V gene data show CDR1 as SNHLY and CDR2 as FYNNEI. CDR3 region: CASSEPMGQGLIGNTIYF. CDR3 DNA: TGTGCCAGCAGTGAACCCATGGGACAGGGGTTGATTGGAAACACCATATATTTT.

This chain links TRBV6-2 or TRBV6-3 with TRBJ2-5, with 12 bases that match TRBD2. The J segment lost 7 bases and the V segment lost 2 bases, leaving 8 bases of the junction unmatched. CDR1 and CDR2 (germline): MNHEY, SVGEGT. The CDR3 sequence is 16 residues long. This CDR3 is CASSYSRLAGAGTQYF. In DNA, the CDR3 is TGTGCCAGCAGTTACAGCCGACTAGCGGGAGCAGGGACCCAGTACTTC.

The chain's CDR3 is CASSPLAGLTDTQYF. CDR3 bases: TGTGCCAGCAGTCCCTTAGCGGGGCTCACAGATACGCAGTATTTT. The chain links TRBV6-5 to TRBJ2-3; 8 bases are shared with TRBD2. Germline lookup yields CDR1 MNHEY and CDR2 SVGAGI. V lost 5 bases and J lost 2; bases outside the gene matches: 6. The CDR3 runs to 15 residues.

The CDR3, as DNA: TGCAGTGCTTTTGACAGGGAAAAACTGTTTTTT. This encodes CSAFDREKLFF. The genes are TRBV20-1 and TRBJ1-4; possible D gene TRBD1, 6 bases. Germline V CDR1 and CDR2: DFQATT, SNEGSKA (reference sequence). Trimming removed 5 bases from V and 8 bases from J, with 9 bases in between. This CDR3 has 11 amino acids.

In this sample, this clone turned up a few times. The V call is TRBV27, the J call TRBJ1-5; 7 nucleotides match TRBD1. The CDR3 has 15 residues. The V and J ends lost 6 bases and 0 bases, in that order; junction bases with no gene match: 5. CDR1 is MNHEY and CDR2 is SMNVEV in the germline V gene (reference sequence). In DNA, the CDR3 is TGTGCCAGCAGCCCGGGACAGATTAGCAATCAGCCCCAGCATTTT. Its protein is CASSPGQISNQPQHF.

This chain uses TRBV7-2 with TRBJ2-1; TRBD2 is a possible D gene (5 bases). The CDR3 has 14 amino acids. Per the germline V gene, CDR1 is SGHTA and CDR2 is FQGNSA. Trimming left V 5 bases short and J 5 bases short, with 13 bases between. For the CDR3, the DNA is TGTGCCAGCAGCGGCTTACAGCGGAACAATGAGCAGTTCTTC. Encoded protein: CASSGLQRNNEQFF.

The chain joins TRBV28 to TRBJ1-3; the D gene is possibly TRBD1 (5 bases). Germline V gene sequence: CDR1 MDHEN, CDR2 SYDVKM. This CDR3 contains 16 residues. Trimming removed 7 bases from V and 0 bases from J, with 16 bases in between. CDR3 sequence reads: CASTSGRRSSGNTIYF. CDR3 nucleotides: TGTGCCAGCACCTCGGGACGGAGGAGCTCTGGAAACACCATATATTTT. Full variable domain (missing parts from reference TRBV28 and TRBJ1-3): DVKVTQSSRYLVKRTGEKVFLECVQDMDHENMFWYRQDPGLGLRLIYFSYDVKMKEKGDIPEGYSVSREKKERFSLILESASTNQTSMYLCASTSGRRSSGNTIYFGEGSWLTVV.

V and J are TRBV11-3 and TRBJ2-3, with D hard to call. Germline CDR1 and CDR2: SGHNT and YENEEA. V lost 5 bases, J lost 4 bases, and 10 bases lay in between. The CDR3 totals 13 residues. The CDR3, as DNA: TGTGCCAGCAGCGCGACTGGGGCAGATACGCAGTATTTT. It translates to CASSATGADTQYF.

This clone was seen a few times. V and J are TRBV4-1 and TRBJ1-5, with D possibly being TRBD1 (5 bases). The CDR3 has 14 amino acids. V gave up 1 base and J gave up 1 base, with 5 bases separating them. CDR1 and CDR2 (germline): MGHRA, YSYEKL. The CDR3 region is CASSQGGSNQPQHF. CDR3 nucleotide sequence: TGCGCCAGCAGCCAAGGGGGCAGCAATCAGCCCCAGCATTTT.

This clone was observed once. An end of the junction does not agree with germline; a read error may underlie this. The J gene is TRBJ2-7, the V gene TRBV7-3; tentatively, D is TRBD1 or TRBD2 (7 bases each). Germline V CDR1 and CDR2: SGHTA, FQGTGA. The CDR3 covers 14 residues. The CDR3 protein is CAGSLGGGDYEQYF. DNA of the CDR3: TGTGCCGGCAGCTTGGGAGGGGGCGACTACGAGCAGTACTTC.

V usage is TRBV10-3 and J usage is TRBJ1-1, with a possible D match to TRBD1 (5 bases). The germline V and J ends were trimmed by 2 bases and 9 bases, with 16 bases remaining between them. The germline V gene has CDR1 ENHRY and CDR2 SYGVKD. This CDR3 spans 14 amino acids. CDR3 amino acids: CAISEIAGRFKAFF. The DNA for the CDR3 is TGTGCCATCAGTGAGATAGCAGGGCGGTTCAAAGCTTTCTTT.

The rearrangement joins TRBV30 to TRBJ1-3; possibly TRBD1 for D (5 bases). This CDR3 comprises 15 residues. Germline CDR1 GTSNPN, CDR2 SVGIG (reference sequence). Trimming stripped 0 bases from V and 8 bases from J, with 17 bases between. CDR3 amino acids: CAWSVHGTLGYTIYF. The CDR3 DNA reads TGTGCCTGGAGTGTACATGGGACGCTCGGCTACACCATATATTTT.

This chain joins TRBV5-5 and TRBJ2-1; D call uncertain. CDR1 and CDR2 from the germline V gene are SGHKS and YYEKEE (reference sequence). V lost 3 bases and J lost 0, with 13 bases in between. The CDR3 length is 16 residues. The CDR3 DNA follows: TGTGCCAGCAGCTCGATCGCCAGCCTCTCCTACAATGAGCAGTTCTTC. This encodes CASSSIASLSYNEQFF.

This rearrangement joins TRBV30 to TRBJ2-7; D is tentatively TRBD1 or TRBD2 (5 bases each). The CDR3 totals 15 residues. The germline gives CDR1 GTSNPN, CDR2 SVGIG (reference sequence). V dropped 3 bases and J dropped 4 bases, with 19 bases sitting between them. The CDR3 loop is CAWSGERGARYEQYF. CDR3 bases: TGTGCCTGGAGCGGTGAAAGAGGGGCGCGTTACGAGCAGTACTTC.

The V and J genes are TRBV7-9 and TRBJ2-3; TRBD2 matches at 7 bases. Germline loops: CDR1 SEHNR, CDR2 FQNEAQ (reference sequence). This CDR3 has 17 residues. Trimming took 5 bases from V and 0 from J; bases not matched to a gene: 11. CDR3 DNA: TGTGCCAGCAGCCAGTGGGGGGGGACTTCTAGCACAGATACGCAGTATTTT. Its protein is CASSQWGGTSSTDTQYF.

The CDR3 sequence: CASSRTPSRAEAFF. The CDR3 bases are TGTGCCAGCTCCCGGACACCGTCGCGGGCTGAAGCTTTCTTT. The V call is TRBV25-1, the J call TRBJ1-1, with D maybe TRBD1 (5 bases). V gave up 8 bases and J gave up 6 bases, with 19 bases separating them. CDR3 length equals 14 residues. The germline V gene has CDR1 MGHDK and CDR2 SYGVNS. Full variable domain (rest looked up from reference TRBV25-1 and TRBJ1-1): EADIYQTPRYLVIGTGKKITLECSQTMGHDKMYWYQQDPGMELHLIHYSYGVNSTEKGDLSSESTVSRIRTEHFPLTLESARPSHTSQYLCASSRTPSRAEAFFGQGTRLTVV.

The chain is built from TRBV7-8 and TRBJ2-1, with 16 bases lining up with TRBD2. Germline V gene sequence: CDR1 SGHVS, CDR2 FQNEAQ. Germline trimming cut 5 bases from V and 8 bases from J; bases unmatched to any gene: 15. The CDR3 extends over 19 amino acids. CDR3 amino acids: CASSVPGLAGGAYGYEQFF. As DNA, the CDR3 is TGTGCCAGCAGCGTCCCGGGACTAGCGGGAGGGGCGTACGGCTATGAGCAGTTCTTC.

The rearrangement uses TRBV9 and TRBJ2-3; 13 bases are shared with TRBD2. The J segment lost 5 bases and the V segment lost 4 bases, leaving 7 bases of the junction unmatched. The CDR3 is made up of 16 amino acids. CDR1 and CDR2 from the germline V gene are SGDLS and YYNGEE. The CDR3 coding sequence is TGTGCCAGCAGCCTTCGACTAGCGGGGGGACAAGATACGCAGTATTTT. Its translation is CASSLRLAGGQDTQYF.

This rearrangement joins TRBV7-3 to TRBJ2-1; D is tentatively TRBD1 or TRBD2 (5 bases each). Germline V gene lookup returns CDR1 SGHTA and CDR2 FQGTGA. The CDR3 extends over 14 amino acids. V was cut by 5 bases and J by 14 bases, with 22 bases left in between. The CDR3 region has the DNA TGTGCCAGCAGCGGAGCCGGGGCCAAATACGGGAAGTTCTTC. Encoded protein: CASSGAGAKYGKFF. Supplemented by reference TRBV7-3 and TRBJ2-1, the full variable domain reads GAGVSQTPSNKVTEKGKYVELRCDPISGHTALYWYRQSLGQGPEFLIYFQGTGAADDSGLPNDRFFAVRPEGSVSTLKIQRTERGDSAVYLCASSGAGAKYGKFFGPGTRLTVL.

This rearrangement joins TRBV28 to TRBJ1-2, with TRBD1 identical over 7 bases. CDR1 and CDR2 from the germline V gene are MDHEN and SYDVKM. After removal of 2 bases from V and 4 bases from J, the junction contained 7 bases not matched to a gene. This CDR3 region has 15 residues. The CDR3 DNA reads as TGTGCCAGCAGTTTACCTGGGACAGAATTCTATGGCTACACCTTC. Encoded protein: CASSLPGTEFYGYTF.